This T cell receptor (beta chain) stems from a study of blood T cells in healthy people across ages. In the study overall: Every two T cells gave about one barcoded beta molecule via template switching.

Germline CDR1 SGDLS, CDR2 YYNGEE. With V trimmed by 3 bases and J by 1 base, 5 bases remained unmatched. The CDR3 extends over 15 amino acids. A second PCR, run for about 6 to 12 cycles, used a sample-barcoded 5' primer plus a J-beta primer mix. TCRdb re-derived calls from the 5' RACE reads in MiXCR, one entry per CDR3 protein. The sample yields around 500,000 distinct CDR3 sequences, about 27% seen once. The same data also went into a second study, on T cells of mothers and their children. As that study records: Every mother produced more than 8 million TCR beta CDR3 reads, whereas every child provided about 3 million. Related mother-child pairs showed slightly, non-significantly higher overlap than unrelated pairs.

The sample comprised blood. This TCR came from a boy aged 2-9 years in good health. The chain combines TRBV9 with TRBJ2-7; 9 nucleotides line up with TRBD1. The CDR3 here is CASSGDRDPSYEQYF. DNA for the CDR3: TGTGCCAGCAGCGGGGACAGGGATCCGTCCTACGAGCAGTACTTC.